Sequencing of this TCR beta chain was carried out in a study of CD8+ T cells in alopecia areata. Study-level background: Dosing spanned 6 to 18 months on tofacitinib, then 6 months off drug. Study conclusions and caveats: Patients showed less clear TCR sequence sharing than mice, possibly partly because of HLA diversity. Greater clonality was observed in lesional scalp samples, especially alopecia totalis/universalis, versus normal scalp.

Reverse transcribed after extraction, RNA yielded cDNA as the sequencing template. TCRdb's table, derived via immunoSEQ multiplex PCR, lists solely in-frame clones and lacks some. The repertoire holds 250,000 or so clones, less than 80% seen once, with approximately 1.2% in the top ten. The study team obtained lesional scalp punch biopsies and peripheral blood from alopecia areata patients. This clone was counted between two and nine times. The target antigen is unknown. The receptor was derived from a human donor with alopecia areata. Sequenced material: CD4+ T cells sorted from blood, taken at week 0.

CDR3 loop: CASSAEQEDEQYF. The CDR3 DNA follows: TGTGCCAGCAGTGCGGAACAGGAGGACGAGCAGTACTTC. This sequence joins TRBV2 and TRBJ2-7; D assignment may be TRBD1 or TRBD2 (5 bases each). Trimming shortened V by 4 bases and J by 5 bases, and 12 bases separated the two germline ends. The V gene's germline CDR1 is SNHLY and CDR2 FYNNEI. The length of the CDR3 is 13 residues.